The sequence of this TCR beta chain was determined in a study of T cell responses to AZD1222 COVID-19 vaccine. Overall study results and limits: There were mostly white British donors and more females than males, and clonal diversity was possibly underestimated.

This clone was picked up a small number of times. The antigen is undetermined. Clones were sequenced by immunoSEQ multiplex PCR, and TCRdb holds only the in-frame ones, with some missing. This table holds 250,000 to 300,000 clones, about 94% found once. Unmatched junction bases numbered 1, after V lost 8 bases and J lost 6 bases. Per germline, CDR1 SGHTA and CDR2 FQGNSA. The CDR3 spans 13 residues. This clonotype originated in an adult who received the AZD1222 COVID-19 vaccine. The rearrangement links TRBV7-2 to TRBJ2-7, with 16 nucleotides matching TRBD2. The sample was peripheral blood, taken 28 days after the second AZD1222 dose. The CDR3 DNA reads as TGTGCCAGCGGGACTAGCGGGAGGGCCGAGCAGTACTTC. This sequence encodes CASGTSGRAEQYF.